This T cell receptor (beta chain) was captured in a study of graft-versus-host responses after intestinal transplantation. Study-wide results and caveats: The authors found GvH clones in recipient marrow, some appearing first in ileum or blood. Elevated graft-versus-host to host-versus-graft clonal ratios in allografts were recorded for patients with graft-donor T cell macrochimerism. An association linked early post-transplant HvG declines with peak circulating GvH clone levels.

TCRdb keeps only in-frame clones here, not all; method: immunoSEQ multiplex PCR. This sample has around 13,000 clones, with around 38% found just once. J lost 4 bases, V lost 7 bases, and 6 bases had no gene match. CDR3 length: 13 residues. Germline V gene lookup returns CDR1 SGHRS and CDR2 YFSETQ. The sample was alloreactive CD4+ T cells from a mixed lymphocyte reaction culture, taken before intestinal transplant. Subset specified: CFSE-low proliferating T cells sorted from roughly six-day pre-transplant mixed lymphocyte reaction (GvH or HvG direction). V gene TRBV5-1 combines with J gene TRBJ1-1; 8 bases line up with TRBD1. This receptor was obtained from a human patient who received an intestinal transplant. CDR3 DNA sequence: TGCGCCAGCGGAGACAGGGGCGGCACTGAAGCTTTCTTT. It specifies CASGDRGGTEAFF.